This entry concerns a single T cell receptor beta chain. Its specificity is unknown. This table comes from immunoSEQ multiplex PCR, and its TCRdb copy is limited to in-frame clones, with some not included. This table holds approximately 500,000 clones, more than 65% found once. The V end lost 2 bases, the J end lost 2 bases, and 9 bases lay between the germline ends. The CDR3 has 14 residues. Germline CDR1 reads SGHVS; CDR2 reads FNYEAQ. These data come from a study of shared clonotypes between healthy human individuals. Broader study findings: Clonotype sharing among donors was thought likely to change with sequencing depth. A small donor pool kept down the genetic and exposure-history diversity that was represented.

The sequence was obtained from a woman aged 40 to 50 in good health. Some clones in this sample may be carry-over from other donors' samples. Sequences were obtained from PBMCs. The chain has TRBV7-6 and TRBJ2-5; D gene unclear. The CDR3 DNA follows: TGTGCCAGCAGCTTAAACCCCAATCAAGAGACCCAGTACTTC. Its protein product is CASSLNPNQETQYF.